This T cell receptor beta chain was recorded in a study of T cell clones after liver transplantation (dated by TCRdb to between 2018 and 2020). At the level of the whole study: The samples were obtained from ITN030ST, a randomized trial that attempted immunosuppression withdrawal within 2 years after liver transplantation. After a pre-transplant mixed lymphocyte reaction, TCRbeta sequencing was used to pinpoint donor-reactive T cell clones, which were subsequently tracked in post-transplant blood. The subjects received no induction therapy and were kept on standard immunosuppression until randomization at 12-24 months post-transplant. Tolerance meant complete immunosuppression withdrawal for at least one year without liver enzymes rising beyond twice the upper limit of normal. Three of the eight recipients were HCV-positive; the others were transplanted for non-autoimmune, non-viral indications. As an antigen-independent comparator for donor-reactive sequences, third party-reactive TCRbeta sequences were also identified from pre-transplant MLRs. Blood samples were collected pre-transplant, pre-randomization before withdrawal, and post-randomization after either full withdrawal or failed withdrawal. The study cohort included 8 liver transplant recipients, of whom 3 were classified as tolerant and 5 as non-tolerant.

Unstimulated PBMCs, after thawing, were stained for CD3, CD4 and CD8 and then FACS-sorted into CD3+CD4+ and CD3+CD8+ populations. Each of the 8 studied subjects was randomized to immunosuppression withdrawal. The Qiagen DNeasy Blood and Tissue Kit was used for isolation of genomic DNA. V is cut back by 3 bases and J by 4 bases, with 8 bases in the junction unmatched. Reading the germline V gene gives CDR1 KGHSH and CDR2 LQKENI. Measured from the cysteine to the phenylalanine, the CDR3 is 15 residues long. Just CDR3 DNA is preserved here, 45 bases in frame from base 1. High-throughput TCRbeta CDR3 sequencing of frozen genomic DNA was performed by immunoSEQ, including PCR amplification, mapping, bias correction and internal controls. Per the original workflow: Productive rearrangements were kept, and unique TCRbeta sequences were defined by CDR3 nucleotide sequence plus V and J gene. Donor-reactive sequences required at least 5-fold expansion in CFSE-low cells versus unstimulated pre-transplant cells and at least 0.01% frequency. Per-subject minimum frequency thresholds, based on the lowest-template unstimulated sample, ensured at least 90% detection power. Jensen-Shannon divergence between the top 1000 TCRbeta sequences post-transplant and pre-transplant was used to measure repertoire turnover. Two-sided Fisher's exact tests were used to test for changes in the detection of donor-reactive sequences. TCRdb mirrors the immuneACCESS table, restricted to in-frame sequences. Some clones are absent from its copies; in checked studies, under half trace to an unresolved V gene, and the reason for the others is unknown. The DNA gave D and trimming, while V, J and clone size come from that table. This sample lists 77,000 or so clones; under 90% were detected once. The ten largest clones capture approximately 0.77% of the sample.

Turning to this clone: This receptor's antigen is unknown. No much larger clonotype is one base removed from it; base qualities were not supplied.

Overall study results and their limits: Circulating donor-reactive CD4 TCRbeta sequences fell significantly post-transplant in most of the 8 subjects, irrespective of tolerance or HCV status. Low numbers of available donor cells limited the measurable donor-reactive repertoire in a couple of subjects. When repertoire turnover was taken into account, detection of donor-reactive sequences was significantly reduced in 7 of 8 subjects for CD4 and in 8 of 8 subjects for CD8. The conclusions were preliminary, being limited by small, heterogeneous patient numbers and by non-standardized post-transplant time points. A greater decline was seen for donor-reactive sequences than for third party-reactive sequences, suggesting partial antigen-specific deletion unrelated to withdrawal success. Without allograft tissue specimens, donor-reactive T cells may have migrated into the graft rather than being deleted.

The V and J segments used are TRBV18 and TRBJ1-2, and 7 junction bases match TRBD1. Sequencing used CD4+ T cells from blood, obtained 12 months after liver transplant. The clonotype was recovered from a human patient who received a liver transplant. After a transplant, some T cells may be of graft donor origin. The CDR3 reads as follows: CASSPPGGLLYGYTF. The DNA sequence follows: TGTGCCAGCTCACCCCCAGGGGGGCTGCTCTATGGCTACACCTTC.